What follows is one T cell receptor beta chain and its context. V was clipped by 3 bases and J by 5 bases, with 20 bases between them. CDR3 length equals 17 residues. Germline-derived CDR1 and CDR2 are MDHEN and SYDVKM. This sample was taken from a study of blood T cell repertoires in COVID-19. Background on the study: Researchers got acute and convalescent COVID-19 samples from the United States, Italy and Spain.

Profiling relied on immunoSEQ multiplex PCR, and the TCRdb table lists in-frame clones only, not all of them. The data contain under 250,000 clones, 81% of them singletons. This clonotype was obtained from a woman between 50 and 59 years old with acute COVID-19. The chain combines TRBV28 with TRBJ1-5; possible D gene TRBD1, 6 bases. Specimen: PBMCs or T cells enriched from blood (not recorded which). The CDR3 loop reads CASSFGRGEKGHQPQHF. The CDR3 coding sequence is TGTGCCAGCAGTTTTGGGAGGGGGGAAAAGGGACATCAGCCCCAGCATTTT.